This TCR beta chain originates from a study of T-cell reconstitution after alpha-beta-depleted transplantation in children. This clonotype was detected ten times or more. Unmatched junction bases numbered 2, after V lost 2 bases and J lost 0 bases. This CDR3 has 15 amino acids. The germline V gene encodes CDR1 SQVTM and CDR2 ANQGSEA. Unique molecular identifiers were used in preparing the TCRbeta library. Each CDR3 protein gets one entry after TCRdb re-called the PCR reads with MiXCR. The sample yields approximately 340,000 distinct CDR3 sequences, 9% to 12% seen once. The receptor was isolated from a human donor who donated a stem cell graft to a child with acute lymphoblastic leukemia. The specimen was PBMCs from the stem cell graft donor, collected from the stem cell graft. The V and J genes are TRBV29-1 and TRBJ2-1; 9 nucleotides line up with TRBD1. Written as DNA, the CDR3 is TGCAGCGTTGAACCGGGACAGGGCTCCTACAATGAGCAGTTCTTC. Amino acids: CSVEPGQGSYNEQFF.